These 21 T cell receptor beta chains came from one sample sequenced in a study of blood T cell repertoires in COVID-19. Using immunoSEQ multiplex PCR, the repertoire was profiled, and TCRdb retains in-frame clones only, with some absent. The sample lists about 340,000 clones; 83% were seen once. Sequenced: peripheral blood. These receptors came from a man younger than 40 with active or convalescent COVID-19.

V usage is TRBV4-3 and J usage is TRBJ2-7; possibly TRBD1 for D (6 bases). The CDR3 spans 14 residues. V lost 1 base, J lost 3 bases, and 10 bases lay in between. Germline assignment: CDR1 LGHNA and CDR2 YSLEER. The DNA of the CDR3 is TGCGCCAGCAGCCAAGTCCTGACAGGCTACGAGCAGTACTTC. Translating gives CASSQVLTGYEQYF.

The J gene is TRBJ2-1, the V gene TRBV19, with D possibly being TRBD1 (7 bases). Germline V gene data show CDR1 as LNHDA and CDR2 as SQIVND (reference sequence). The CDR3 length is 15 residues. V was trimmed by 4 bases and J by 8 bases, leaving 18 bases between them. The CDR3 DNA reads as TGTGCCAGTAGTACGGACAGGAGGGGAACGGATGAGCAGTTCTTC. Amino acids: CASSTDRRGTDEQFF.

The chain joins TRBV5-4 to TRBJ2-2; D is unclear. The V gene's germline CDR1 is SGHNT and CDR2 YYREEE (reference sequence). Trimming removed 0 bases from V and 0 bases from J, with 12 bases in between. This CDR3 spans 17 amino acids. This CDR3 reads CASSLAGRPSNTGELFF. The CDR3 coding sequence is TGTGCCAGCAGCTTGGCCGGCAGGCCATCGAACACCGGGGAGCTGTTTTTT.

This chain connects TRBV14 to TRBJ2-1; the match to TRBD2 covers 12 bases. This CDR3 spans 14 amino acids. The trim removed 0 bases at V and 15 bases at J, leaving 6 bases unmatched. Germline V gives CDR1 SGHDN, CDR2 FVKESK. CDR3 in DNA: TGTGCCAGCAGCCAAGATTGGACTAGCGGGGTTCGGTTCTTC. As protein: CASSQDWTSGVRFF.

This rearrangement joins TRBV5-1 to TRBJ2-7; TRBD1 matches 7 bases. In germline, CDR1 is SGHRS, CDR2 YFSETQ. This CDR3 is built from 12 residues. V lost 8 bases to trimming and J lost 5 bases; unmatched junction nucleotides: 7. The DNA of the CDR3 is TGCGCCAGAAAAGACAGGGTCAACGAGCAGTACTTC. This sequence encodes CARKDRVNEQYF.

The chain has TRBV11-3 and TRBJ2-2, with 10 positions matching TRBD2. The CDR3 consists of 16 residues. Per germline, CDR1 SGHNT and CDR2 YENEEA. V shed 3 bases, J shed 6 bases, and the junction held 7 bases outside the gene matches. The CDR3 DNA reads TGTGCCAGCAGCTTTAGCGGGGGGTCCCTTTCCGGGGAGCTGTTTTTT. This sequence encodes CASSFSGGSLSGELFF.

The chain recombines TRBV5-1 with TRBJ2-1; 8 bases line up with TRBD1. The CDR3 sequence is 15 residues long. Germline trimming cut 6 bases from V and 6 bases from J; bases unmatched to any gene: 11. The germline V gene has CDR1 SGHRS and CDR2 YFSETQ. This CDR3 is CASTFLQGVGNEQFF. The CDR3, as DNA: TGCGCCAGCACCTTCCTACAGGGGGTCGGCAATGAGCAGTTCTTC.

This chain links TRBV7-8 with TRBJ1-5, with D possibly being TRBD1 (6 bases). V was clipped by 5 bases and J by 1 base, with 24 bases between them. The CDR3 covers 19 residues. Per germline, CDR1 SGHVS and CDR2 FQNEAQ. The CDR3 region is CASSPVDRRSIKSNQPQHF. DNA for the CDR3: TGTGCCAGCAGCCCGGTTGACAGGCGATCGATAAAGAGCAATCAGCCCCAGCATTTT.

This clone appeared once. The V and J genes are TRBV7-9 and TRBJ1-2; 7 nucleotides match TRBD1. Unmatched junction bases numbered 2, after V lost 3 bases and J lost 10 bases. The CDR3 extends over 11 amino acids. CDR1 is SEHNR and CDR2 is FQNEAQ in the germline V gene (reference sequence). DNA of the CDR3: TGTGCCAGCAGCTTTGGACAGGACTACACCTTC. This codes for CASSFGQDYTF.

This clone showed up just a few times. This sequence joins TRBV30 and TRBJ1-5, with a tentative D call TRBD1 (5 bases). This CDR3 has 14 residues. Germline CDR1 GTSNPN, CDR2 SVGIG (reference sequence). V dropped 1 base and J dropped 5 bases, with 12 bases sitting between them. The CDR3 DNA is TGTGCCTGGAGTGCGGGGGTGGGGTATCAGCCCCAGCATTTT. The encoded protein is CAWSAGVGYQPQHF.

The rearrangement links TRBV29-1 to TRBJ2-1; TRBD2 aligns across 8 bases. V shed 6 bases and J 8 bases; nucleotides not matched to a gene: 3. The germline V gene has CDR1 SQVTM and CDR2 ANQGSEA. The length of the CDR3 is 11 residues. The CDR3 DNA reads as TGCAGCGTGGGGACTAGGGATGAGCAGTTCTTC. Its translation is CSVGTRDEQFF.

The V call is TRBV12-3 or TRBV12-4, the J call TRBJ1-1; 7 bases map to TRBD1. The V and J ends lost 4 bases and 6 bases, in that order; junction bases with no gene match: 5. There are 13 residues in the CDR3. The CDR3 loop is CASSSAGGSEAFF. In DNA form, the CDR3 reads TGTGCCAGCAGTTCGGCAGGGGGGTCTGAAGCTTTCTTT.

CDR3 nucleotides: TGTGCCAGCAGCTTGCTGGGACACCCTATCTATGGCTACACCTTC. This gives the protein CASSLLGHPIYGYTF. The V call is TRBV7-2, the J call TRBJ1-2; weak D call: TRBD1 (6 bases). CDR3 length: 15 residues. Germline V gives CDR1 SGHTA, CDR2 FQGNSA. The V gene lost 3 bases and the J gene lost 4 bases, with 15 bases spanning the gap.

CDR3 protein: CASSQGGGFRYNEQFF. The CDR3 coding sequence is TGCGCCAGCAGCCAAGGAGGTGGCTTTCGGTACAATGAGCAGTTCTTC. The chain couples TRBV4-1 to TRBJ2-1; D ambiguous. Germline values: CDR1 MGHRA, CDR2 YSYEKL. The CDR3 contains 16 residues. Deletions cut 1 base from V and 4 bases from J, with 14 bases between.

CDR3 sequence: CASSQQGGNQPQHF. CDR3 DNA: TGCGCCAGCAGCCAACAGGGTGGCAATCAGCCCCAGCATTTT. The chain is built from TRBV4-1 and TRBJ1-5; maybe TRBD1 (5 bases). The V end was cut by 2 bases, the J end by 2 bases, with 7 bases between. The CDR3 extends over 14 amino acids. Germline lookup yields CDR1 MGHRA and CDR2 YSYEKL.

V and J are TRBV10-2 and TRBJ1-4; TRBD1 agrees at 7 bases. Germline trimming cut 5 bases from V and 7 bases from J; bases unmatched to any gene: 4. Germline CDR1 reads WSHSY; CDR2 reads SAAADI. This CDR3 has 13 amino acids. CDR3 DNA sequence: TGCGCCAGCAGTTTAGGGGGCACTGAAAAACTGTTTTTT. Translation gives CASSLGGTEKLFF.

The rearrangement uses TRBV4-2 and TRBJ1-4; TRBD1 is a possible D gene (6 bases). V lost 3 bases to trimming and J lost 7 bases, with 18 bases between them. Germline CDR1 reads LGHNA; CDR2 reads YNFKEQ. The CDR3 has 16 amino acids. CDR3 DNA sequence: TGTGCCAGCAGCCATGGGGGCACACAGGCGGGTGAAAAACTGTTTTTT. Translating it yields CASSHGGTQAGEKLFF.

The chain employs TRBV5-5 and TRBJ2-3; 7 nucleotides align to TRBD2. The germline V gene has CDR1 SGHKS and CDR2 YYEKEE (reference sequence). The CDR3 consists of 14 residues. Trimming removed 0 bases from V and 4 bases from J; junction bases left unmatched: 2. The CDR3, as DNA: TGTGCCAGCAGCTTGGTGGGAGGGTCAGATACGCAGTATTTT. Translation: CASSLVGGSDTQYF.

This clone was seen more than once but under ten times. V and J are TRBV15 and TRBJ2-7; 8 bases are shared with TRBD2. The CDR3 has 16 residues. Germline loops: CDR1 LNHNV, CDR2 YYDKDF (reference sequence). Trimming removed 2 bases from V and 2 bases from J; junction bases left unmatched: 8. CDR3 residues: CATSRPHGRGTYEQYF. The CDR3 DNA reads TGTGCCACCAGCAGACCCCACGGGAGGGGAACCTACGAGCAGTACTTC.

The V and J genes are TRBV10-3 and TRBJ1-4; 9 positions agree with TRBD1. V lost 6 bases and J lost 7; bases outside the gene matches: 12. This CDR3 has 16 amino acids. Germline CDR1 and CDR2: ENHRY and SYGVKD. The CDR3 loop is CAISSTPGQGTEKLFF. The CDR3 DNA follows: TGTGCCATCAGCTCAACCCCGGGACAGGGTACTGAAAAACTGTTTTTT.

The chain joins TRBV19 to TRBJ1-4; D gene unclear. The CDR3 length is 14 residues. Germline loops: CDR1 LNHDA, CDR2 SQIVND (reference sequence). The CDR3 here is CATTTNRFPEKLFF. For the CDR3, the DNA is TGTGCTACTACAACCAATCGTTTCCCTGAAAAACTGTTTTTT.